Listed here is a single T cell receptor (beta chain). Other DNA variants within this sample encode the same CDR3. These data are taken from a study of control samples from healthy donors and cancer patients. Sequencing was performed with immunoSEQ multiplex PCR; in TCRdb, only in-frame clones are kept and a portion is missing. The sample includes some 140,000 clones, more than 90% of them seen just once. Trimming left V 5 bases short and J 2 bases short, with 12 bases between. Germline CDR1 SEHNR, CDR2 FQNEAQ (reference sequence). CDR3 length: 14 residues. The chain couples TRBV7-9 to TRBJ1-1, with D possibly TRBD1 on 6 matching bases. This sequence originates from a man aged 25-45 years in good health. The sample was blood. The CDR3 sequence is CASSPGTPNTEAFF. The CDR3 nucleotides are TGTGCCAGCAGCCCAGGGACACCTAACACTGAAGCTTTCTTT.